These 13 T cell receptor beta chains came from one sample sequenced in a study of T cell repertoires and HLA-DP antigens. The method was immunoSEQ multiplex PCR; TCRdb's version includes in-frame clones alone and lacks a portion of them. The sample contains around 100,000 clones, more than 85% of which appear only once. Which antigens these TCRs recognize remains unknown. Sequences were obtained from CD4+ T cells from PBMCs. The source is a woman aged 18-35 years in good health and CMV-seronegative.

The gene calls are TRBV9 and TRBJ2-4; TRBD1 agrees at 9 bases. V shed 4 bases, J shed 8 bases, and the junction held 22 bases outside the gene matches. This CDR3 is 19 amino acids long. Germline V lookup: CDR1 SGDLS, CDR2 YYNGEE. The CDR3 is CASSPYRGTKGTGRDIQYF. The CDR3 DNA follows: TGTGCCAGCAGCCCGTACCGAGGAACCAAGGGGACAGGGAGAGACATTCAGTACTTC.

The chain carries TRBV29-1 and TRBJ2-1; 9 bases are a match to TRBD2. The V and J ends lost 0 bases and 1 base, in that order; junction bases with no gene match: 7. The germline CDR1 and CDR2 sequences are SQVTM and ANQGSEA. CDR3 length: 17 residues. As DNA, the CDR3 is TGCAGCGTTGAAGATTGGTCTAGCGGGGTTTCCTACAATGAGCAGTTCTTC. Encoded protein: CSVEDWSSGVSYNEQFF.

The chain has TRBV6-5 and TRBJ2-7; D is unresolved. Trimming shortened V by 5 bases and J by 5 bases, and 13 bases separated the two germline ends. Germline V gene lookup returns CDR1 MNHEY and CDR2 SVGAGI. There are 13 residues in the CDR3. CDR3 loop: CASSTRPSHEQYF. The CDR3 nucleotides are TGTGCCAGCAGTACTCGACCGTCCCACGAGCAGTACTTC.

The rearrangement joins TRBV7-2 to TRBJ1-1; D gene uncertain. Trimming pared 5 bases from V and 0 bases from J, leaving 10 bases between. The CDR3 runs 14 residues. Germline loops: CDR1 SGHTA, CDR2 FQGNSA. CDR3: CASSPSRVNTEAFF. In DNA, the CDR3 is TGTGCCAGCAGCCCATCCCGGGTGAACACTGAAGCTTTCTTT.

V is TRBV9 and J is TRBJ2-7, with 7 bases identical to TRBD2. Germline CDR1 SGDLS, CDR2 YYNGEE. J gave up 1 base and V 3 bases, and 16 bases lay outside the gene matches. CDR3 length equals 18 residues. The CDR3 coding sequence is TGTGCCAGCAGCGCCAACGACCGGACTAGGCTTCATTCCTACGAGCAGTACTTC. Translating gives CASSANDRTRLHSYEQYF.

The chain uses TRBV2 and TRBJ1-2; weak D call: TRBD1 (5 bases). Germline CDR1 reads SNHLY; CDR2 reads FYNNEI. The V end was cut by 6 bases, the J end by 4 bases, with 12 bases between. This CDR3 comprises 13 residues. The CDR3 nucleotides read TGTGCCAGCAGCGTCGACAGTACCTATGGCTACACCTTC. This encodes CASSVDSTYGYTF.

The genes are TRBV21-1 and TRBJ2-3; the table's D call TRBD2 went unverified against the DNA. TRBV21-1 corresponds to a pseudogene. The CDR3 sequence is 17 residues long. The CDR3 region has the DNA TGTGCCAGCAGCAAAGAGGATCACGAGGCGGCTATCGGTACGCAGTATTTT. This codes for CASSKEDHEAAIGTQYF.

The V and J genes are TRBV29-1 and TRBJ2-1; 9 bases are shared with TRBD2. The CDR3 totals 17 residues. J was trimmed by 5 bases and V by 4 bases; bases with no gene match: 15. Germline assignment: CDR1 SQVTM and CDR2 ANQGSEA. For the CDR3, the DNA is TGCAGCGTTGCCCCGGGAGCTTTAGCGGGAGAGAACAATGAGCAGTTCTTC. As protein: CSVAPGALAGENNEQFF.

The chain employs TRBV4-3 and TRBJ2-3; TRBD2 matches 8 bases. The V gene end was trimmed by 2 bases and the J gene end by 1 base; junction bases not matched to a gene: 2. Germline V gene sequence: CDR1 LGHNA, CDR2 YSLEER. This CDR3 region has 15 residues. The CDR3 DNA sequence: TGCGCCAGCAGCCAACTCGGGGGGGGCACAGATACGCAGTATTTT. This sequence encodes CASSQLGGGTDTQYF.

This chain links TRBV6-1 with TRBJ1-3; unclear D gene. CDR1 and CDR2 (germline): MNHNS, SASEGT. Trimming took 4 bases from V and 2 from J, leaving 15 bases between them. This CDR3 is built from 16 residues. The CDR3 region has the DNA TGTGCCAGCAGTGGGTGGGGATTATTACCTGGAAACACCATATATTTT. Its protein product is CASSGWGLLPGNTIYF.

In nucleotides, the CDR3 is TGTGCCAGCAGTTTCAGCAAAAACCAAGAGACCCAGTACTTC. It codes for CASSFSKNQETQYF. The chain carries TRBV27 and TRBJ2-5; the D is unclear. Trimming took off 3 bases at V and 0 bases at J, with 8 bases between the two ends. Germline loops: CDR1 MNHEY, CDR2 SMNVEV (reference sequence). This CDR3 comprises 14 residues.

The chain is built from TRBV29-1 and TRBJ2-5, with TRBD1 matching 9 bases. The ends lost 4 bases at V and 9 bases at J; junction bases unmatched: 12. This CDR3 is 14 amino acids long. Germline V gene sequence: CDR1 SQVTM, CDR2 ANQGSEA. The DNA of the CDR3 is TGCAGCGTTGGGGGTTCGGGACAGGGAACCCCCCAGTACTTC. Amino acids: CSVGGSGQGTPQYF.

The chain is built from TRBV5-6 and TRBJ2-1; D is uncertain. V was shortened by 3 bases and J by 8 bases, with 12 bases between the two germline ends. This CDR3 has 13 residues. Germline assignment: CDR1 SGHDT and CDR2 YYEEEE. CDR3 DNA sequence: TGTGCCAGCAGCTCTGACTCCCTGGATGAGCAGTTCTTC. The encoded protein is CASSSDSLDEQFF.